Each of the 5 T cell receptor beta chains below was sequenced from the same sample in a study of blood T cells in healthy people across ages. Alongside a J-beta primer mix, a sample-barcoded 5' primer served in a second PCR lasting about 6 to 11 cycles. TCRdb reprocessed the 5' RACE reads with MiXCR, giving one entry per CDR3 protein. The sample lists approximately 830,000 distinct CDR3 sequences, approximately 67% occurring once. The sequencing input was blood. Receptors were obtained from a man aged 30-40 years in good health.

This clonotype was observed a handful of times. The chain has TRBV12-3 or TRBV12-4 and TRBJ1-1; TRBD1 matches 10 bases. This CDR3 is built from 15 residues. J was trimmed by 7 bases and V by 5 bases; bases with no gene match: 10. The CDR3 DNA follows: TGTGCCAGCAGTCTTCGGACAGGGGGTCAAGGTGAAGCTTTCTTT. Protein sequence: CASSLRTGGQGEAFF.

This clonotype showed up just a few times. V and J are TRBV9 and TRBJ1-1; no reliable D call. Trimming took off 4 bases at V and 10 bases at J, with 17 bases between the two ends. CDR3 length equals 13 residues. Germline V gene data show CDR1 as SGDLS and CDR2 as YYNGEE. CDR3: CASSPRPAERAFF. DNA of the CDR3: TGTGCCAGCAGCCCCCGGCCGGCGGAGAGAGCTTTCTTT.

Turning to this clonotype: A much bigger clone sits one base away, suggesting this may be a read error. The chain couples TRBV12-3 or TRBV12-4 to TRBJ2-4, with 12 bases lining up with TRBD2. TRBJ2-7 explains the end of the DNA better; the J call may be wrong. This CDR3 is built from 15 residues. The CDR3 sequence: CASTLTSGGSYEQYF. The CDR3 DNA is TGTGCCAGCACCCTGACTAGCGGGGGCTCCTACGAGCAGTACTTC.

This chain joins TRBV20-1 and TRBJ1-6, with a weak D call TRBD1 (5 bases). The CDR3 is 13 residues long. CDR1 is DFQATT and CDR2 is SNEGSKA in the germline V gene (reference sequence). The ends were cut back, 3 bases at V and 7 bases at J, with 10 bases in the middle. The CDR3: CSASVGRNSPLHF. For the CDR3, the DNA is TGCAGTGCTAGTGTGGGACGAAATTCACCCCTCCACTTT.

CDR3 amino acids: CASSLDASGAFRDTQYF. For the CDR3, the DNA is TGTGCCAGCAGCTTAGATGCTAGCGGGGCGTTTCGCGATACGCAGTATTTT. The chain couples TRBV7-2 to TRBJ2-3, with TRBD2 matching over 9 bases. Germline lookup yields CDR1 SGHTA and CDR2 FQGNSA. The CDR3 loop spans 17 amino acids. The trim removed 1 base at V and 6 bases at J, leaving 11 bases unmatched.